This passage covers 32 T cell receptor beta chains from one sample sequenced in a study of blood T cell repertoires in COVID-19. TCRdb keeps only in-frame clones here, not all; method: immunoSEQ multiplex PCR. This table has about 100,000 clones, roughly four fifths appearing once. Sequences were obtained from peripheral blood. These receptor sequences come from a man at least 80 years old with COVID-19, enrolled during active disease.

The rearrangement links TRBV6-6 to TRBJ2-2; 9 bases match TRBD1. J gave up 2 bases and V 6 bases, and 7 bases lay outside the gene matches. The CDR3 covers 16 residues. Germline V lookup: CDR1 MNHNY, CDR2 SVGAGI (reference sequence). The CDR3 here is CASRTSDRGNTGELFF. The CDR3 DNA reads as TGTGCCAGCAGAACCTCGGACAGGGGAAACACCGGGGAGCTGTTTTTT.

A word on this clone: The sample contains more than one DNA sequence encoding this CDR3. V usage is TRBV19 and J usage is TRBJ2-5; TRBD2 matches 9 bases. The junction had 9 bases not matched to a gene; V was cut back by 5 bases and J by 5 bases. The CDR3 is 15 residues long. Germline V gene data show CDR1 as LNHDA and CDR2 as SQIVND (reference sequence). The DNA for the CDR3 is TGTGCCAGTAGTCCAGGCGGGGGGGGCCTGGAGACCCAGTACTTC. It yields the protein CASSPGGGGLETQYF.

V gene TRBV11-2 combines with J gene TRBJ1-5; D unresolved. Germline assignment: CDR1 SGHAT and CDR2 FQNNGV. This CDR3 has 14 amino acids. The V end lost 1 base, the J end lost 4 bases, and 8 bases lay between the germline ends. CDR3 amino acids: CASSLVTVNQPQHF. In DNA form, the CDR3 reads TGTGCCAGCAGCTTAGTCACTGTGAATCAGCCCCAGCATTTT.

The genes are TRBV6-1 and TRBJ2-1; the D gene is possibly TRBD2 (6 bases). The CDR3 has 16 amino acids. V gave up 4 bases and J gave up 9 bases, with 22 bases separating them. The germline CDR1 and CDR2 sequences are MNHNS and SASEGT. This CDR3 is CASSGTWGSGRGEQFF. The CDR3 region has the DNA TGTGCCAGCAGTGGGACATGGGGCTCCGGGAGAGGTGAGCAGTTCTTC.

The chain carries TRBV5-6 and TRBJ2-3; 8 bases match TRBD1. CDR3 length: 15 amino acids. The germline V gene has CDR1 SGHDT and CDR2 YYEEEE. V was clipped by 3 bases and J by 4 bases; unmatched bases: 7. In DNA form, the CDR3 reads TGTGCCAGCAGCTCTTTTTGGACAGGGTCAGATACGCAGTATTTT. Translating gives CASSSFWTGSDTQYF.

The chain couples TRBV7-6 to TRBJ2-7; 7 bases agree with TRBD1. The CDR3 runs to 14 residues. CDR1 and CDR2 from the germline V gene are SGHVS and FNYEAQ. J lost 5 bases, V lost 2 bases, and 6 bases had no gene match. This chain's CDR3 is CASSLMQGVHEQYF. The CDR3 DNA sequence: TGTGCCAGCAGCTTAATGCAGGGGGTCCACGAGCAGTACTTC.

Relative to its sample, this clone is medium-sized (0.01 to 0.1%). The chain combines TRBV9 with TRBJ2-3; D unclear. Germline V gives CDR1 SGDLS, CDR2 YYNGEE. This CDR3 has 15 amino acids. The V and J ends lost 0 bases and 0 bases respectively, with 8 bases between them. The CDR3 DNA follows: TGTGCCAGCAGCGTAGGTGGGCCTAGCACAGATACGCAGTATTTT. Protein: CASSVGGPSTDTQYF. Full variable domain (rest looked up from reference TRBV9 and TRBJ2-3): DSGVTQTPKHLITATGQRVTLRCSPRSGDLSVYWYQQSLDQGLQFLIQYYNGEERAKGNILERFSAQQFPDLHSELNLSSLELGDSALYFCASSVGGPSTDTQYFGPGTRLTVL.

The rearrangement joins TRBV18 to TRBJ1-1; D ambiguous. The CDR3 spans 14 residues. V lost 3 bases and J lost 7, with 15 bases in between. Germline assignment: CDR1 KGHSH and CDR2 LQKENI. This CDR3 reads CASSPSGGGIEAFF. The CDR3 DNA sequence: TGTGCCAGCTCACCGTCGGGAGGAGGGATTGAAGCTTTCTTT. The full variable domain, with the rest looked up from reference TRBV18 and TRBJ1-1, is NAGVMQNPRHLVRRRGQEARLRCSPMKGHSHVYWYRQLPEEGLKFMVYLQKENIIDESGMPKERFSAEFPKEGPSILRIQQVVRGDSAAYFCASSPSGGGIEAFFGQGTRLTVV.

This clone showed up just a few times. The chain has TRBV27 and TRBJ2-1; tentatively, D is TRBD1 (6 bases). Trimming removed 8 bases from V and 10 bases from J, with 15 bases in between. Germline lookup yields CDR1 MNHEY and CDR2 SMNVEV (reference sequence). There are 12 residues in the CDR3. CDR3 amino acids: CASGGRRGEQFF. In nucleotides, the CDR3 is TGTGCCAGCGGGGGCCGCCGGGGCGAGCAGTTCTTC.

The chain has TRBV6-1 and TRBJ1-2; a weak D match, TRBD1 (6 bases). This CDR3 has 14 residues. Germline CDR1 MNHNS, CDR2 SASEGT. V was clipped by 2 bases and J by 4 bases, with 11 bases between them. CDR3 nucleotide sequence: TGTGCCAGCAGTGAATTGGTAGGGGGCTATGGCTACACCTTC. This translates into CASSELVGGYGYTF.

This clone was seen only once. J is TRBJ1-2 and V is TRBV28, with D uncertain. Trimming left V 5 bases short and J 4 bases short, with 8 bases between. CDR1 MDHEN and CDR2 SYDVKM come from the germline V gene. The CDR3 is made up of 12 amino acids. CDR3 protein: CASSTLSYGYTF. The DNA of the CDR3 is TGTGCCAGCAGTACCCTTAGCTATGGCTACACCTTC.

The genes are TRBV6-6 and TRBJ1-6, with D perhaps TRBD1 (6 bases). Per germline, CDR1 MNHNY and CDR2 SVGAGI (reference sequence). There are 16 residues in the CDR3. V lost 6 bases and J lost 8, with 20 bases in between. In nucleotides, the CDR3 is TGTGCCAGCAGCACCCACACAGGGTTTATTGATTCACCCCTCCACTTT. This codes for CASSTHTGFIDSPLHF.

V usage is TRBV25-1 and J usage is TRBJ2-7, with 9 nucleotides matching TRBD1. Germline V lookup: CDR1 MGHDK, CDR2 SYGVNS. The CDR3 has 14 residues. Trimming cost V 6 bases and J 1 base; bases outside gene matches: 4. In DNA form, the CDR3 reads TGTGCCAGCAGCTCGACAGGGGGATCCTACGAGCAGTACTTC. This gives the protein CASSSTGGSYEQYF.

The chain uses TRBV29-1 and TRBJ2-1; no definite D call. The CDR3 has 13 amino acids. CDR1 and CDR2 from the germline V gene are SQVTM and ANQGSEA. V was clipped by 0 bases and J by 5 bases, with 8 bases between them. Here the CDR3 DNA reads TGCAGCGTTGAAGATTGGCGGAACAATGAGCAGTTCTTC. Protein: CSVEDWRNNEQFF.

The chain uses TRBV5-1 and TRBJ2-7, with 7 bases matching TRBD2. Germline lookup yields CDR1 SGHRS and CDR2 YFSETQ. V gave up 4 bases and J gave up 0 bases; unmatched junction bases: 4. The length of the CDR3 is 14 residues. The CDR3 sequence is CASSLLANSYEQYF. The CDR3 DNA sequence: TGCGCCAGCAGCCTACTAGCGAACTCCTACGAGCAGTACTTC.

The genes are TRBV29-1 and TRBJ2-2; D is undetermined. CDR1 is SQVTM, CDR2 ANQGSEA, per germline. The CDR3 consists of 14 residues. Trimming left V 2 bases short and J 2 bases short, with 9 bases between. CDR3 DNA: TGCAGCGTTGAAAGCAGGTTAAACACCGGGGAGCTGTTTTTT. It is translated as CSVESRLNTGELFF.

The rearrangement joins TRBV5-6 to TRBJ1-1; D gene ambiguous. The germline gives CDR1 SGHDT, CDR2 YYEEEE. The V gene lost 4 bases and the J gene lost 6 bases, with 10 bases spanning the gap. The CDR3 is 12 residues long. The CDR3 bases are TGTGCCAGCAGCCTACGGTATGCTGAAGCTTTCTTT. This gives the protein CASSLRYAEAFF.

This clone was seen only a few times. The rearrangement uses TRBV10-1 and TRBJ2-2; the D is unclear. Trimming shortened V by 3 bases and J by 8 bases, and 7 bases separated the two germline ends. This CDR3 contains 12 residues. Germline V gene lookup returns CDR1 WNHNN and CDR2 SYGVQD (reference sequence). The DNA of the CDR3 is TGCGCCAGCAGTGACCCGTTGGGGGAGCTGTTTTTT. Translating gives CASSDPLGELFF.

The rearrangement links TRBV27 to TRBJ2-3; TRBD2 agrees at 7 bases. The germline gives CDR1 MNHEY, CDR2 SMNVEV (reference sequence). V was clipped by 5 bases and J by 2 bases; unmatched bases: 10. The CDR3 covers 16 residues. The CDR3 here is CASSPRLAPITDTQYF. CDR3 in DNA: TGTGCCAGCAGTCCCCGACTAGCCCCCATCACAGATACGCAGTATTTT.

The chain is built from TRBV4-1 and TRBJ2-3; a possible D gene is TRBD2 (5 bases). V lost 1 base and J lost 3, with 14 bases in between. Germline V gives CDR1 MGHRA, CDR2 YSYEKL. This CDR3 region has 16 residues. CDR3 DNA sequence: TGCGCCAGCAGCCAAGGACCCCAGCGGAGAACAGATACGCAGTATTTT. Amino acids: CASSQGPQRRTDTQYF.

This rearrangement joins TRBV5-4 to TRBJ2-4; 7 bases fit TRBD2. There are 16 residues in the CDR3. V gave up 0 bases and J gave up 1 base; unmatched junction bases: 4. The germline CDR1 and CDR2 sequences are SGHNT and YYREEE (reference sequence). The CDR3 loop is CASSLASGGAKNIQYF. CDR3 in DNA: TGTGCCAGCAGCTTGGCATCCGGGGGGGCCAAAAACATTCAGTACTTC.

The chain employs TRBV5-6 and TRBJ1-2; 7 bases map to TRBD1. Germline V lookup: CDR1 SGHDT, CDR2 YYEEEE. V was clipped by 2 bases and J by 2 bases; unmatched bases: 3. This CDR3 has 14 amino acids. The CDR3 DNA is TGTGCCAGCAGCTTTAACAGGGGAAACTATGGCTACACCTTC. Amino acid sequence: CASSFNRGNYGYTF.

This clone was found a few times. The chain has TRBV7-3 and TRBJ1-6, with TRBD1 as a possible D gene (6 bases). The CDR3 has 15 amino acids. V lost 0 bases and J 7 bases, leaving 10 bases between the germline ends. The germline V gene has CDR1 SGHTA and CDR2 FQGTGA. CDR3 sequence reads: CASSLTPGENSPLHF. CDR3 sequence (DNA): TGTGCCAGCAGCTTAACTCCAGGGGAGAATTCACCCCTCCACTTT.

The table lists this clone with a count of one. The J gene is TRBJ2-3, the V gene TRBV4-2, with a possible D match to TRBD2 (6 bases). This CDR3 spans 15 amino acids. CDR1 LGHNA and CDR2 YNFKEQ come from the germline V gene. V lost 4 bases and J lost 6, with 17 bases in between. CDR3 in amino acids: CASSPRRGIWDTQYF. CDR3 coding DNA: TGTGCCAGCAGCCCCAGACGGGGGATTTGGGATACGCAGTATTTT.

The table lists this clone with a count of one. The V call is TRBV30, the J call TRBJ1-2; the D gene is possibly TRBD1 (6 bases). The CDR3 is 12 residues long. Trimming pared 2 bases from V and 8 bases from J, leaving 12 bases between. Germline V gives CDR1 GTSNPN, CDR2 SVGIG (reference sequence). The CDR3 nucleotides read TGTGCCTGGAGTACAGACAGGCTGGGCTACACCTTC. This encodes CAWSTDRLGYTF.

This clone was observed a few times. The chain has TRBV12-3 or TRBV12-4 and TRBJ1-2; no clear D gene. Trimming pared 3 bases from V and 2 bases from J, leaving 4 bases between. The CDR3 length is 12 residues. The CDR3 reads CASSLTNYGYTF. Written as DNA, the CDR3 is TGTGCCAGCAGTTTGACAAACTATGGCTACACCTTC.

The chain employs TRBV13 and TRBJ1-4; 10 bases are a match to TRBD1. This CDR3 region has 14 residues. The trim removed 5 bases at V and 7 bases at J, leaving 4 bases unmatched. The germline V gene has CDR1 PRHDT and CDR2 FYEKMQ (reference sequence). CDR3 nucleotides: TGTGCCAGCAGCCTGACAGGGGGCATTGAAAAACTGTTTTTT. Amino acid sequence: CASSLTGGIEKLFF.

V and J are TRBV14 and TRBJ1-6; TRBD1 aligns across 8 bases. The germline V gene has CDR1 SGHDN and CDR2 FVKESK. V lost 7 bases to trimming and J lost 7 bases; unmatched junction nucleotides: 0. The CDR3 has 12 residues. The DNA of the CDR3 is TGTGCCAGCAACAGGGGGAATTCACCCCTCCACTTT. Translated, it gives CASNRGNSPLHF.

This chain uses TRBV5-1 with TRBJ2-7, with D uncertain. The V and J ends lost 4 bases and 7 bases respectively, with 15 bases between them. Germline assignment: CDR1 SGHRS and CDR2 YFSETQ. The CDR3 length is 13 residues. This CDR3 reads CASSPRETWEQYF. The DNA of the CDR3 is TGCGCCAGCAGCCCGCGAGAAACTTGGGAGCAGTACTTC.

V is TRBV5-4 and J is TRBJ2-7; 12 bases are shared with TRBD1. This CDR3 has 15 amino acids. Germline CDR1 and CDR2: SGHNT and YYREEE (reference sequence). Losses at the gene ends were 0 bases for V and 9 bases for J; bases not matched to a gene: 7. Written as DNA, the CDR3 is TGTGCCAGCAGCTTGGGGTCGGGACAGGGGGCTCGGCAGTACTTC. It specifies CASSLGSGQGARQYF. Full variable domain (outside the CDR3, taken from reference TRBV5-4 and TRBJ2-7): ETGVTQSPTHLIKTRGQQVTLRCSSQSGHNTVSWYQQALGQGPQFIFQYYREEENGRGNFPPRFSGLQFPNYSSELNVNALELDDSALYLCASSLGSGQGARQYFGPGTRLTVT.

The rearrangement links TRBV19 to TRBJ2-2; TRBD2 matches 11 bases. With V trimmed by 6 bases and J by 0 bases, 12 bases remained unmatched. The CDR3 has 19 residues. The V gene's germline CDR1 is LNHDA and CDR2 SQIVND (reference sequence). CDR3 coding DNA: TGTGCCAGTAGCCGAGGGACTAGCGGAGACTTCGCGAACACCGGGGAGCTGTTTTTT. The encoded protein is CASSRGTSGDFANTGELFF.

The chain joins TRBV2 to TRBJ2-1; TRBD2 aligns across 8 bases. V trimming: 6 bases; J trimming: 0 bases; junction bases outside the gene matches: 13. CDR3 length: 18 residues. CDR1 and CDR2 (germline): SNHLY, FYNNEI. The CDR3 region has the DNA TGTGCCAGCAGAGCAGAGAATAGCGGGGTGGTCTCCTACAATGAGCAGTTCTTC. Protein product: CASRAENSGVVSYNEQFF.